This paragraph covers one T cell receptor (beta chain) sequence. Germline CDR1 SGHTS, CDR2 YDEGEE. This CDR3 is 13 amino acids long. Trimming left V 5 bases short and J 8 bases short, with 16 bases between. These data come from a study of beta chain features in type 1 diabetes. Expressed TCRB transcripts were sequenced, since all the RNA that had been isolated was reverse transcribed. TCRdb keeps only in-frame clones here, not all; method: immunoSEQ multiplex PCR. The top ten hold under 0.02% of the sample, which has about 360,000 clones, 10% to 15% seen once. It was via CD45RO/CCR7/CD25/CD127/CD95/CD27 that CD4+ naive, central memory, regulatory and stem cell-like memory cells were sorted.

The sequenced sample consisted of naive CD4+ T cells from blood. V is TRBV5-8 and J is TRBJ1-1; D ambiguous. The sequence was collected from a man aged 18 to 35 in good health. Here the CDR3 reads CASSEPGWFEAFF. CDR3 DNA sequence: TGTGCCAGCAGTGAACCGGGGTGGTTCGAAGCTTTCTTT.